Listed below are T cell receptor beta chains from one sample, sequenced in a study of shared clonotypes between healthy human individuals. Clones were read by immunoSEQ multiplex PCR, and TCRdb kept only the in-frame ones, dropping some. The table lists just over 2,000,000 clones, approximately 95% of them singletons. Sample: naive CD4+ T cells sorted from blood. These receptors were taken from a man in his late teens or twenties in good health. The CDR3 runs from the conserved cysteine through the conserved F or W. D genes are given only for firm matches. Rows give clone size only sometimes, using once, few, many, or a class for an expanded clone.

V	size	D	J	CDR3	DNA
TRBV6-1	NA	NA	TRBJ1-6	CASSGQLSSYNSPLHF	TGTGCCAGCAGTGGACAGTTAAGCTCCTATAATTCACCCCTCCACTTT
TRBV6-1	NA	TRBD1	TRBJ2-7	CASSAGGAPYEQYF	TGTGCCAGCAGTGCAGGGGGCGCCCCCTACGAGCAGTACTTC
TRBV6-5	NA	NA	TRBJ1-5	CATGRTSNQPQHF	TGTGCTACAGGGCGGACTAGCAATCAGCCCCAGCATTTT
TRBV6-1	NA	TRBD2	TRBJ2-3	CASSEGLADYTDTQYF	TGTGCCAGCAGTGAGGGACTAGCGGATTACACAGATACGCAGTATTTT
TRBV9	NA	TRBD1	TRBJ1-2	CASSLQGDYTF	TGTGCCAGCAGCTTACAGGGGGACTACACCTTC
TRBV5-4	once	TRBD1	TRBJ1-1	CASSPSGTGTGGTEAFF	TGTGCCAGCAGCCCCAGTGGGACAGGGACCGGGGGCACTGAAGCTTTCTTT
TRBV2	NA	NA	TRBJ1-6	CASSEGRGNSPLHF	TGTGCCAGCAGTGAAGGCAGGGGCAATTCACCCCTCCACTTT
TRBV29-1	NA	NA	TRBJ2-7	CSVGWSYEQYF	TGCAGCGTTGGATGGTCCTACGAGCAGTACTTC
TRBV7-8	few	TRBD1	TRBJ1-6	CASSLAGTGSSYNSPLHF	TGTGCCAGCAGCTTAGCTGGGACAGGAAGCTCCTATAATTCACCCCTCCACTTT
TRBV11-2	NA	NA	TRBJ1-1	CASTKNPTVNTEAFF	TGTGCCAGTACGAAAAACCCGACAGTGAACACTGAAGCTTTCTTT
TRBV9	NA	TRBD1	TRBJ2-7	CASSFGQAGTYEQYF	TGTGCCAGCAGTTTCGGACAGGCGGGTACCTACGAGCAGTACTTC
TRBV5-1	NA	NA	TRBJ2-7	CASSLTPGSPSYEQYF	TGCGCCAGCAGCCTTACACCTGGATCACCCTCCTACGAGCAGTACTTC
TRBV21-1	NA	NA	TRBJ1-2	CASSKDPVYGYTF	TGTGCCAGCAGCAAAGACCCAGTCTATGGCTACACCTTC
TRBV5-1	NA	NA	TRBJ2-3	CASSQGQTADTQYF	TGCGCCAGCAGCCAAGGACAGACGGCAGATACGCAGTATTTT
TRBV20-1	NA	TRBD1	TRBJ1-1	CSFQGDTEAFF	TGCAGCTTTCAGGGGGACACTGAAGCTTTCTTT
TRBV25-1	once	NA	TRBJ2-2	CASSSIAFGELFF	TGTGCCAGCAGTTCAATAGCGTTTGGGGAGCTGTTTTTT
TRBV4-2	NA	TRBD2	TRBJ2-1	CASSPTGSGGPTEQFF	TGTGCCAGCAGCCCCACCGGTAGCGGGGGCCCGACCGAGCAGTTCTTC
TRBV19	NA	TRBD1	TRBJ1-2	CASSPRDSNYGYTF	TGTGCCAGTAGTCCCCGGGACAGTAACTATGGCTACACCTTC
TRBV2	NA	NA	TRBJ1-3	CASNKAGTLSGNTIYF	TGTGCCAGCAATAAAGCGGGCACCCTCTCTGGAAACACCATATATTTT
TRBV7-9	NA	TRBD2	TRBJ2-1	CASTPLAGGSYNEQFF	TGTGCCAGCACACCACTAGCGGGAGGTTCCTACAATGAGCAGTTCTTC
TRBV6-5	once	NA	TRBJ1-5	CASSYEGQPQHF	TGTGCCAGCAGTTACGAAGGACAGCCCCAGCATTTT
TRBV5-6	NA	NA	TRBJ2-7	CASSLGVVSYEQYF	TGTGCCAGCAGCTTGGGAGTGGTTTCCTACGAGCAGTACTTC
TRBV18	NA	NA	TRBJ2-3	CASSPKITDTQYF	TGTGCCAGCTCACCCAAAATCACAGATACGCAGTATTTT
TRBV30	NA	NA	TRBJ2-4	CAWSVPEGRNIQYF	TGTGCCTGGAGTGTACCGGAGGGCCGTAACATTCAGTACTTC
TRBV12-2	NA	NA	TRBJ1-1	CASRFFPGSGTEAFF	TGTGCAAGTCGCTTTTTTCCCGGCAGTGGCACTGAAGCTTTCTTT
TRBV6-1	NA	TRBD1	TRBJ1-1	CASGEQGGSTEAFF	TGTGCCAGTGGAGAACAGGGGGGGAGTACTGAAGCTTTCTTT
TRBV6-5	NA	NA	TRBJ2-7	CASRYRVSYEQYF	TGTGCCAGCAGGTACAGGGTTTCCTACGAGCAGTACTTC
TRBV2	NA	NA	TRBJ2-3	CASSEATDTQYF	TGTGCCAGCAGTGAAGCAACAGATACGCAGTATTTT
TRBV6-1	NA	TRBD1	TRBJ1-6	CASSRQGVESPLHF	TGTGCCAGCAGCCGACAGGGGGTAGAATCACCCCTCCACTTT
TRBV29-1	NA	NA	TRBJ1-2	CSASSEDGARNGYTF	TGCAGCGCCAGTTCGGAGGACGGGGCCAGAAATGGCTACACCTTC
TRBV6-1	NA	TRBD1	TRBJ1-2	CASTKDRDYGYTF	TGTGCCAGCACTAAGGACAGGGACTATGGCTACACCTTC
TRBV7-9	NA	NA	TRBJ1-6	CASSLGQNSPLHF	TGTGCCAGCAGCCTTGGACAGAATTCACCCCTCCACTTT
TRBV7-9	NA	NA	TRBJ2-5	CASSLIEGLGETQYF	TGTGCCAGCAGCTTAATTGAGGGATTAGGAGAGACCCAGTACTTC
TRBV18	NA	TRBD2	TRBJ2-3	CASSPAGGEDTQYF	TGTGCCAGCTCACCGGCGGGAGGCGAGGATACGCAGTATTTT
TRBV11-3	NA	TRBD1	TRBJ2-2	CASSLTQRVGGQGNTGELFF	TGTGCCAGCAGCTTAACCCAACGCGTAGGAGGACAGGGGAACACCGGGGAGCTGTTTTTT
TRBV19	NA	NA	TRBJ1-2	CASSPAPYGYTF	TGTGCCAGTAGTCCTGCTCCCTATGGCTACACCTTC